The source of this T cell receptor beta chain is a study of cytomegalovirus exposure and HLA in healthy donors. The CDR3 totals 12 residues. Unmatched junction bases numbered 4, after V lost 6 bases and J lost 7 bases. CDR1 ENHRY and CDR2 SYGVKD come from the germline V gene. 13 Jbeta primers and 60 Vbeta primers were used for the PCR. Here immunoSEQ multiplex PCR was the method, and the copy in TCRdb shows in-frame clones only, minus some. Of roughly 220,000 clones in the sample, around 80% were seen once. This clone was detected a few times. The sample was PBMCs. The chain carries TRBV10-3 and TRBJ1-2; the match to TRBD1 covers 8 bases. The TCR sequence derives from a man aged 25-45 years in good health and CMV-seronegative. CDR3 sequence: CAIRRTGSGYTF. The CDR3 region has the DNA TGTGCCATCAGGAGGACAGGGAGTGGCTACACCTTC.